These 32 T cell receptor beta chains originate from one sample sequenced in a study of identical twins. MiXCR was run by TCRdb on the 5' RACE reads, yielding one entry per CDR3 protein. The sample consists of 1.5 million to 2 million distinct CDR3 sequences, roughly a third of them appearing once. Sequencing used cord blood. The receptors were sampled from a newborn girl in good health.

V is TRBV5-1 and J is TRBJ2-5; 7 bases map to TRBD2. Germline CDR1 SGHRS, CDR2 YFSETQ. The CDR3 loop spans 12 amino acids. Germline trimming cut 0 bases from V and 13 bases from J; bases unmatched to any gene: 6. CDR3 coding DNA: TGCGCCAGCAGCTTGGAAAGCGGGATGCGGTACTTC. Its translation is CASSLESGMRYF.

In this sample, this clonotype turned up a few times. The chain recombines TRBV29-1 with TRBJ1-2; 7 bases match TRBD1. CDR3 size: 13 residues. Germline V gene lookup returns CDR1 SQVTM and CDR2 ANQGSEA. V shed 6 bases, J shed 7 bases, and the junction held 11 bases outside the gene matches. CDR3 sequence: CSVERLRGPGYTF. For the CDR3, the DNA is TGCAGCGTCGAACGCCTGAGGGGGCCTGGCTACACCTTC.

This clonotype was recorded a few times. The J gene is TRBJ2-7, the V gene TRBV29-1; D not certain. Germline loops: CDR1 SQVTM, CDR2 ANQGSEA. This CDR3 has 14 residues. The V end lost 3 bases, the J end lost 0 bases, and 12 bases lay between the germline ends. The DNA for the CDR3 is TGCAGCGTTGAGAGTCCCGCGAGCTCCTACGAGCAGTACTTC. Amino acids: CSVESPASSYEQYF.

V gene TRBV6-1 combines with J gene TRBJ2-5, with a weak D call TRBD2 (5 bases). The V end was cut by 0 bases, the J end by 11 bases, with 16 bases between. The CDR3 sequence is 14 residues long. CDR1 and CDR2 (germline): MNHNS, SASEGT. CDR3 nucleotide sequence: TGTGCCAGCAGTGAAGCAGGTGGCCTTGGGGAGCAGTACTTC. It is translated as CASSEAGGLGEQYF.

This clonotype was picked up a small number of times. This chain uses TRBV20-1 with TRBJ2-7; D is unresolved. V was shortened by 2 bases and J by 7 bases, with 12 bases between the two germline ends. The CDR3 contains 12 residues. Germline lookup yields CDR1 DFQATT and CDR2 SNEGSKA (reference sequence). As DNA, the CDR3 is TGCAGTGCTAGACCCCCGTACAATGAGCAGTACTTC. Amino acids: CSARPPYNEQYF.

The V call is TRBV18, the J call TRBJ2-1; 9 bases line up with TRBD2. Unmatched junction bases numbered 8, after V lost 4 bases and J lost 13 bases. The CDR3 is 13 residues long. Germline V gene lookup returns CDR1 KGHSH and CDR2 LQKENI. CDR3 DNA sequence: TGTGCCAGCTCACTAGCGGGAGAGGCACCACAGTTCTTC. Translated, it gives CASSLAGEAPQFF.

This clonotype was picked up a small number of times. Written as DNA, the CDR3 is TGTGCCAGCAGTTCCTCGGACATTAGCAATCAGCCCCAGCATTTT. The encoded protein is CASSSSDISNQPQHF. The V gene is TRBV6-6, the J gene TRBJ1-5, with D possibly matching TRBD1 (5 bases). This CDR3 has 15 amino acids. Germline V gene lookup returns CDR1 MNHNY and CDR2 SVGAGI (reference sequence). Trimming removed 4 bases at V and 0 bases at J, with 10 bases between.

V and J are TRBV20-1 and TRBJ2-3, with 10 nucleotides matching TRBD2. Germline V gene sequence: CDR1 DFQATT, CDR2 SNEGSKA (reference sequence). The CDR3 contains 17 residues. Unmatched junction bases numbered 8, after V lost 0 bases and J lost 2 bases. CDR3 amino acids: CSARELTTSGYTDTQYF. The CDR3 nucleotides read TGCAGTGCTAGAGAGCTTACGACTAGCGGGTACACAGATACGCAGTATTTT.

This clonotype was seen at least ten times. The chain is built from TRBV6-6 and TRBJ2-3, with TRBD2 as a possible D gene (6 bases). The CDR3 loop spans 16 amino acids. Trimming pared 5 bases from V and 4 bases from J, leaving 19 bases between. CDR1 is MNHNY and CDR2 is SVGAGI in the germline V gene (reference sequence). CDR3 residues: CASSAASASSADTQYF. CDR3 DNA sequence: TGTGCCAGCAGTGCCGCTAGCGCCAGTTCAGCAGATACGCAGTATTTT.

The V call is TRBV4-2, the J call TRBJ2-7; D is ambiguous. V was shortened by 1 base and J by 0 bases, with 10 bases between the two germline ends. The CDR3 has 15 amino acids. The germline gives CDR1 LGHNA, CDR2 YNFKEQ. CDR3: CASSQASSISYEQYF. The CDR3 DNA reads TGTGCCAGCAGCCAAGCGTCTAGTATCTCCTACGAGCAGTACTTC.

Written as DNA, the CDR3 is TGTGCCAGCTCACCATCGGGACTCCTCGGGGGCACTGAAGCTTTCTTT. It specifies CASSPSGLLGGTEAFF. V usage is TRBV18 and J usage is TRBJ1-1, with D tentatively TRBD1 (5 bases). The V end was cut by 2 bases, the J end by 4 bases, with 17 bases between. From germline, CDR1 is KGHSH and CDR2 LQKENI. The CDR3 is made up of 16 amino acids. The complete variable domain, with remaining parts taken from reference TRBV18 and TRBJ1-1, reads NAGVMQNPRHLVRRRGQEARLRCSPMKGHSHVYWYRQLPEEGLKFMVYLQKENIIDESGMPKERFSAEFPKEGPSILRIQQVVRGDSAAYFCASSPSGLLGGTEAFFGQGTRLTVV.

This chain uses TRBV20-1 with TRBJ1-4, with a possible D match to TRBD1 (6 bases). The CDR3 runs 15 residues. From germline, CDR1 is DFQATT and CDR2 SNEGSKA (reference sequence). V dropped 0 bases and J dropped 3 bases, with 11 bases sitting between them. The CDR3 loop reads CSARDVDSSNEKLFF. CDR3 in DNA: TGCAGTGCTAGAGACGTGGACAGCTCTAATGAAAAACTGTTTTTT.

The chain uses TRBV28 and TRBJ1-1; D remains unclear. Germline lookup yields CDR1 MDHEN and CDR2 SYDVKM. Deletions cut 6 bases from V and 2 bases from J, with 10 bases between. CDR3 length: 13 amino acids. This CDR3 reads CASRSAQNTEAFF. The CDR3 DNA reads TGTGCCAGCAGATCGGCACAAAACACTGAAGCTTTCTTT.

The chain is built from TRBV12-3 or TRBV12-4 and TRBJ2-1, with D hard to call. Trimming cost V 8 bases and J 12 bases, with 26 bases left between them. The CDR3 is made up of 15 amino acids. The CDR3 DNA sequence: TGTGCCAGCGGCCGACCGGTGGGTTCAGCAATGGTGCAGTTCTTC. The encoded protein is CASGRPVGSAMVQFF.

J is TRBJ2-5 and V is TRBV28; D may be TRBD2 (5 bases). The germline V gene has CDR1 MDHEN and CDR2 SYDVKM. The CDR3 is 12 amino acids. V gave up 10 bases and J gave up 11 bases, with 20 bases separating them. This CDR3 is CATSGPSEEQYF. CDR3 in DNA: TGTGCCACCTCCGGACCCTCGGAGGAGCAGTACTTC.

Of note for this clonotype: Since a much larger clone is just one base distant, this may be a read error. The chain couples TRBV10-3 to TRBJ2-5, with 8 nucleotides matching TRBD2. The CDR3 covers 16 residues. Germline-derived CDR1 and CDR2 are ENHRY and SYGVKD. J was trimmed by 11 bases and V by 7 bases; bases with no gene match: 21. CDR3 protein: CAINSGVLLSYNEQYF. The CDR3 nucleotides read TGTGCCATCAATAGCGGGGTCCTCCTCTCCTACAATGAGCAGTACTTC.

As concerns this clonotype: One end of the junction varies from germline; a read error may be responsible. CDR3 protein: CAINERTRQGEAFF. The CDR3 region has the DNA TGTGCCATCAATGAGCGAACGAGGCAGGGGGAAGCTTTCTTT. The V and J genes are TRBV10-3 and TRBJ1-1; tentative D call: TRBD1 (6 bases). In germline, CDR1 is ENHRY, CDR2 SYGVKD. The CDR3 runs 14 residues.

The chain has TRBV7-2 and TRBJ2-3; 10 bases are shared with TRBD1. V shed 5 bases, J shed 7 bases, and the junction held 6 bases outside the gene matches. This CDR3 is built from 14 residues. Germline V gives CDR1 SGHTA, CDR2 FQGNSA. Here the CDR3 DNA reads TGTGCCAGCAGCCGGGACAGGGGACGGAATACGCAGTATTTT. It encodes CASSRDRGRNTQYF.

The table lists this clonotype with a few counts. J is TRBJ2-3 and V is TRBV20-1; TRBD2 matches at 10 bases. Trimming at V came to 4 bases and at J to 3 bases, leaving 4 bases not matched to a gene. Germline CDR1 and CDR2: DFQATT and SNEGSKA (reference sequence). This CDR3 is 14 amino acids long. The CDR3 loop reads CSATSGGATDTQYF. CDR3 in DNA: TGCAGTGCTACCAGCGGGGGGGCGACAGATACGCAGTATTTT.

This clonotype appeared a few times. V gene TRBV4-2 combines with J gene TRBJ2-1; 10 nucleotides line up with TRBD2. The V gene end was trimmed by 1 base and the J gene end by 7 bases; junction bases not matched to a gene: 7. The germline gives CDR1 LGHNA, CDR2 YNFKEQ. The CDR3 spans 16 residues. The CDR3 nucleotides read TGTGCCAGCAGCCAAGGGCTAGCGGGAGAACCAAATGAGCAGTTCTTC. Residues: CASSQGLAGEPNEQFF.

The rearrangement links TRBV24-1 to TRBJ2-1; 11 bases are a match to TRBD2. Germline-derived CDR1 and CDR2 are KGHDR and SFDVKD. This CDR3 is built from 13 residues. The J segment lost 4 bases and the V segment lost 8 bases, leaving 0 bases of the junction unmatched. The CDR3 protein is CATTSGGYNEQFF. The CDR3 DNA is TGTGCCACCACTAGCGGGGGGTACAATGAGCAGTTCTTC.

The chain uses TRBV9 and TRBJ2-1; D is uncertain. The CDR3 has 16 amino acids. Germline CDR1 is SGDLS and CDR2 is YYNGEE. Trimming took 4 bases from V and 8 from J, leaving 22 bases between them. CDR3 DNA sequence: TGTGCCAGCAGCATTAGTCCTTTAGTGACGACCCATGAGCAGTTCTTC. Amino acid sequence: CASSISPLVTTHEQFF. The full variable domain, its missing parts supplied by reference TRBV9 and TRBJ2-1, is DSGVTQTPKHLITATGQRVTLRCSPRSGDLSVYWYQQSLDQGLQFLIQYYNGEERAKGNILERFSAQQFPDLHSELNLSSLELGDSALYFCASSISPLVTTHEQFFGPGTRLTVL.

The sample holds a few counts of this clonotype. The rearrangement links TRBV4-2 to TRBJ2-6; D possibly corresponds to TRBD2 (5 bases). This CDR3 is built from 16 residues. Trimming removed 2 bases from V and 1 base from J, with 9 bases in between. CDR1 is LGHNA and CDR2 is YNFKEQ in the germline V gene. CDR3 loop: CASSQREPSGANVLTF. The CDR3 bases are TGTGCCAGCAGCCAAAGGGAGCCGTCTGGGGCCAACGTCCTGACTTTC.

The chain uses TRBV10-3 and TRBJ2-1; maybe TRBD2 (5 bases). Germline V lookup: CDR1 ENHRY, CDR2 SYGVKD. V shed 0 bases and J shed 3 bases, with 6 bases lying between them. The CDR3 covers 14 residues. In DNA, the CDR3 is TGTGCCATCAGTGAGTCGGACTTCTACAATGAGCAGTTCTTC. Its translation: CAISESDFYNEQFF.

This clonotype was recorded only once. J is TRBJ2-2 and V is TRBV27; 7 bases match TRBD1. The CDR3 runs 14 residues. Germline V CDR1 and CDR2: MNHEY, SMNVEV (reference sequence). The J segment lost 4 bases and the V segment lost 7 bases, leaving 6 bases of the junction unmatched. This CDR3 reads CASTWDRGTGELFF. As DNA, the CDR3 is TGTGCCAGCACCTGGGACAGAGGCACCGGGGAGCTGTTTTTT.

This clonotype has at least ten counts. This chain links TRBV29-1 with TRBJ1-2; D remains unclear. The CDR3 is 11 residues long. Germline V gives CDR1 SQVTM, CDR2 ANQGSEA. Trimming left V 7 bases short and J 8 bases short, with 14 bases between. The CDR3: CSAEAEGGYTF. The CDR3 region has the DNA TGCAGCGCTGAGGCAGAGGGCGGCTACACCTTC.

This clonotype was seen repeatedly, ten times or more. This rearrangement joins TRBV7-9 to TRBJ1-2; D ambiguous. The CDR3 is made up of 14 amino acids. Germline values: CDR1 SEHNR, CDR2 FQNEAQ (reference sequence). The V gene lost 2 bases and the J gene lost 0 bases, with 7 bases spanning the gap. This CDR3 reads CASSLYGTNYGYTF. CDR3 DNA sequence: TGTGCCAGCAGCTTATATGGGACTAACTATGGCTACACCTTC. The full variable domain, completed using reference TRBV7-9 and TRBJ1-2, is DTGVSQNPRHKITKRGQNVTFRCDPISEHNRLYWYRQTLGQGPEFLTYFQNEAQLEKSRLLSDRFSAERPKGSFSTLEIQRTEQGDSAMYLCASSLYGTNYGYTFGSGTRLTVV.

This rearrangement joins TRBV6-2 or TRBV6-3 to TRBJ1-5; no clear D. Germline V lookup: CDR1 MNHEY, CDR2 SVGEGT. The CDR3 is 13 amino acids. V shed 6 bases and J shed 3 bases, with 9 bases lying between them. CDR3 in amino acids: CASSLYVNQPQHF. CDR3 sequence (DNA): TGTGCCAGCAGCCTCTATGTCAATCAGCCCCAGCATTTT.

The DNA for the CDR3 is TGCAGTGCTCGCCGGGACAGCCCTTCCTACGAGCAGTACTTC. Translating gives CSARRDSPSYEQYF. The chain links TRBV20-1 to TRBJ2-7, with TRBD1 matching over 7 bases. CDR3 size: 14 residues. The trim removed 5 bases at V and 1 base at J, leaving 8 bases unmatched. Per the germline V gene, CDR1 is DFQATT and CDR2 is SNEGSKA (reference sequence).

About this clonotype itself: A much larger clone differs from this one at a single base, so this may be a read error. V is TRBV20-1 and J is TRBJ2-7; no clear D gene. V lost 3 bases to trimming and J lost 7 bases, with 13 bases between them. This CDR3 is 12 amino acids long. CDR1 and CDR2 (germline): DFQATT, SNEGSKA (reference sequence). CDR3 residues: CSARDGYNEQYF. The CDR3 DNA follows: TGCAGTGCTAGGGACGGGTACAATGAGCAGTACTTC.

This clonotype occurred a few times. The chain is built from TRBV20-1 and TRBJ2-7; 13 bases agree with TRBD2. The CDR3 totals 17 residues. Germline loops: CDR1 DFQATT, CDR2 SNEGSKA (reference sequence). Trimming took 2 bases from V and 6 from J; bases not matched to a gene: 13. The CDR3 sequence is CSARRLAGGIHAIEQYF. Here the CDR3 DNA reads TGCAGTGCTAGAAGACTAGCGGGAGGTATACATGCCATCGAGCAGTACTTC.

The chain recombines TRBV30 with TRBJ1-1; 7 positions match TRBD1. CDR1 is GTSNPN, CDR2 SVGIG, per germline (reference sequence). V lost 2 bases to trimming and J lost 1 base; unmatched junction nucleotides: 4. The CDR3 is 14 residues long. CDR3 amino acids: CAWSTQGGNTEAFF. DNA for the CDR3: TGTGCCTGGAGTACCCAGGGGGGGAACACTGAAGCTTTCTTT.